The T cell receptor (beta chain) under discussion was sequenced for a study of long-term antiretroviral therapy in people with HIV. Findings and limits, study-wide: Post-ART samples showed increased diversity that remained below transplant donor control levels.

With respect to this clone: Its antigen is not known.

The V gene's germline CDR1 is SNHLY and CDR2 FYNNEI. The CDR3 runs 12 residues. The junction had 2 bases not matched to a gene; V was cut back by 8 bases and J by 2 bases. Samples held 1-10 million cryopreserved PBMC before DNA extraction. Samples were assayed with immunoSEQ v3.0 at survey level. Researchers set sequencing to target about 35,000-55,000 T-cell genomes per sample. Assay: immunoSEQ multiplex PCR; the TCRdb copy retains only in-frame clones and omits some. The sample has tens of thousands of clones, roughly 84% seen once; the top ten hold 2% to 2.5%. This rearrangement joins TRBV2 to TRBJ2-7; TRBD1 aligns across 8 bases. This receptor was identified in a man aged 50-59 years with HIV. Specimen: unsorted PBMCs, collected 3 years after starting antiretroviral therapy. Here the CDR3 DNA reads TGTGCCAGCTGGACAGGGACCTACGAGCAGTACTTC. Residues: CASWTGTYEQYF.